This TCR beta chain was identified in a study of blood T cells in healthy people across ages. Next came a second PCR, run for about 6 to 11 cycles, which used a sample-barcoded 5' primer along with a J-beta primer mix. TCRdb re-called the 5' RACE reads through MiXCR, storing one row per CDR3 protein. Here the sample spans roughly 1,800,000 distinct CDR3 sequences, roughly 49% being singletons. About this clonotype itself: A much larger clonotype is one base distant, so this may be a read error.

Unmatched junction bases numbered 8, after V lost 6 bases and J lost 6 bases. The CDR3 runs to 14 residues. The sequenced material came from blood. The chain carries TRBV12-3 or TRBV12-4 and TRBJ2-5; 9 positions agree with TRBD1. The receptor comes from a middle-aged woman in good health. The CDR3, as DNA: TGTGCCAGCAGCCCCGGGACAGGGAGAAAGACCCAGTACTTC. Its protein is CASSPGTGRKTQYF.